Listed below are T cell receptor beta chains from one sample, sequenced in a study of PD-1 blockade in classical Hodgkin lymphoma. Sequencing used immunoSEQ multiplex PCR; TCRdb keeps in-frame clones, though not all of them. The repertoire holds fewer than 50,000 clones, 88% seen once, with roughly a tenth in the top ten. Sequenced material: peripheral blood mononuclear cells (PBMCs), taken at baseline. These receptors were taken from a human donor with classical Hodgkin lymphoma. Both conserved end residues are trimmed from each CDR3. Each record gives: clone size, V gene, J gene, CDR3 length, CDR3 protein. Size values are once, few and many counts, or a class for expanded clones, and some rows have none.

size: .
V: TRBV5-1
J: TRBJ1-1
length: 12
CDR3: ASSLNSGNTEAF

size: once
V: TRBV10-3
J: TRBJ1-6
length: 13
CDR3: AISDSGQGNSPLH

size: .
V: TRBV7-9
J: TRBJ2-7
length: 16
CDR3: ASSLAVGASGLLYEQY

size: .
V: TRBV6-1
J: TRBJ2-1
length: 11
CDR3: ASSESQNNEQF

size: .
V: TRBV7-9
J: TRBJ2-6
length: 12
CDR3: ASSFGVGANVLT

size: .
V: TRBV28
J: TRBJ2-7
length: 17
CDR3: ASSLPSPHHRQIFVGQY

size: .
V: TRBV6-5
J: TRBJ2-7
length: 12
CDR3: ASGAIRGVNEQY

size: .
V: TRBV2
J: TRBJ2-5
length: 13
CDR3: ASSSFSGAQETQY

size: .
V: TRBV9
J: TRBJ2-4
length: 14
CDR3: ASSVEIRGPKNIQY

size: few
V: TRBV19
J: TRBJ2-1
length: 13
CDR3: ARPTGLAGEPEQF

size: .
V: TRBV2
J: TRBJ2-7
length: 11
CDR3: ASRDRDAYEQY

size: few
V: TRBV7-2
J: TRBJ1-2
length: 10
CDR3: ASSPGTVGYT

size: .
V: TRBV29-1
J: TRBJ1-2
length: 13
CDR3: SVEASVGRIGGYT

size: once
V: TRBV28
J: TRBJ1-5
length: 14
CDR3: ASSPLSQGGNQPQH

size: .
V: TRBV7-9
J: TRBJ2-1
length: 13
CDR3: ASSLGGGSYNEQF

size: .
V: TRBV6-1
J: TRBJ2-7
length: 13
CDR3: ASSEPPTVPYEQY

size: few
V: TRBV11-2
J: TRBJ1-2
length: 13
CDR3: ASSLGGLRKDGYT

size: once
V: TRBV7-9
J: TRBJ1-5
length: 11
CDR3: ASSPGSNQPQH

size: .
V: TRBV5-1
J: TRBJ2-3
length: 13
CDR3: ASSLGTKSTDTQY

size: .
V: TRBV5-1
J: TRBJ2-1
length: 13
CDR3: ASGFRTGKVNEQF

size: .
V: TRBV21-1
J: TRBJ2-1
length: 14
CDR3: ASSNGSGGTYNEQF

size: .
V: TRBV29-1
J: TRBJ1-2
length: 10
CDR3: SVGTGTGGYT

size: .
V: TRBV9
J: TRBJ1-6
length: 12
CDR3: ASSPPDSPSPLH

size: .
V: TRBV18
J: TRBJ1-1
length: 12
CDR3: ASSLYDRLTEAF

size: .
V: TRBV5-2
J: TRBJ2-6
length: 16
CDR3: ASKKYRETQSRANVLT

size: .
V: TRBV4-1
J: TRBJ2-5
length: 10
CDR3: ASSQDRQTQY

size: .
V: TRBV2
J: TRBJ2-5
length: 10
CDR3: ASSRTVETQY

size: .
V: TRBV6-6
J: TRBJ2-4
length: 11
CDR3: ASIDRDSNIQY

size: .
V: TRBV5-1
J: TRBJ2-5
length: 13
CDR3: ASSLEAGGRETQY

size: once
V: TRBV7-2
J: TRBJ1-4
length: 12
CDR3: ASSLNRGNEKLF

size: .
V: TRBV27
J: TRBJ2-2
length: 13
CDR3: ASSLGTSGRGELF

size: .
V: TRBV7-2
J: TRBJ1-1
length: 12
CDR3: ASSPWLGNTEAF

size: .
V: TRBV5-1
J: TRBJ1-5
length: 11
CDR3: ASSLGQNQPQH

size: .
V: TRBV6-1
J: TRBJ2-5
length: 9
CDR3: ASTPGGTQY

size: .
V: TRBV6-1
J: TRBJ1-1
length: 9
CDR3: ASRQGARTF

size: medium-sized
V: TRBV7-9
J: TRBJ2-5
length: 10
CDR3: ASSSAGETQY

size: once
V: TRBV9
J: TRBJ1-3
length: 12
CDR3: ASGQGTAGNTIY

size: once
V: TRBV5-1
J: TRBJ2-7
length: 13
CDR3: ASSLGQSPSYEQY

size: .
V: TRBV10-2
J: TRBJ1-2
length: 13
CDR3: ASSESAEPIYGYT

size: .
V: TRBV18
J: TRBJ1-2
length: 12
CDR3: ASSPWARNYGYT

size: .
V: TRBV6-1
J: TRBJ1-4
length: 13
CDR3: ASSEMRGTAEKLF

size: .
V: TRBV15
J: TRBJ2-5
length: 12
CDR3: ATSGTGAGETQY

size: once
V: TRBV5-1
J: TRBJ2-3
length: 13
CDR3: ASSRDPELTDTQY

size: .
V: TRBV4-2
J: TRBJ2-5
length: 14
CDR3: ASSQEAGANQETQY

size: .
V: TRBV27
J: TRBJ2-7
length: 10
CDR3: ASSLSGDEQY

size: .
V: TRBV9
J: TRBJ2-1
length: 12
CDR3: ASSVDRVYNEQF

size: .
V: TRBV7-6
J: TRBJ2-7
length: 12
CDR3: ASSPGYRGYEQY

size: .
V: TRBV28
J: TRBJ2-2
length: 13
CDR3: ASSFRQGITGELF

size: .
V: TRBV14
J: TRBJ1-1
length: 15
CDR3: ASSQDPRIYRNTEAF

size: few
V: TRBV5-1
J: TRBJ2-3
length: 9
CDR3: ASSRADTQY

size: .
V: TRBV28
J: TRBJ2-7
length: 12
CDR3: ASSLGQGGYEQY

size: .
V: TRBV10-3
J: TRBJ1-3
length: 13
CDR3: AIQGGRLSGNTIY

size: .
V: TRBV28
J: TRBJ2-3
length: 15
CDR3: ASSFSLAGGRADTQY

size: .
V: TRBV6-5
J: TRBJ2-7
length: 13
CDR3: ASSSAARSSYEQY

size: .
V: TRBV7-9
J: TRBJ2-1
length: 14
CDR3: ASRPGGTSGNNEQF